The rows below give T cell receptor beta chains drawn from one sample of a study of shared T cell receptors in the human thymus. Sequencing used immunoSEQ multiplex PCR; TCRdb keeps in-frame clones, though not all of them. The sample shows some 640,000 clones, 80% to 90% of them seen only once. These data were likewise used in another study, on human thymus T cells.

Sequencing used thymocytes. Source of these receptors: a boy under two years old with a congenital heart defect. CDR3s include the opening cysteine and the closing phenylalanine or tryptophan. The D gene is left open where the match is weak.

v_gene: TRBV18; d_gene: .; CDR3aa: CASSPDQGTYNEQFF
v_gene: TRBV6-1; d_gene: TRBD2; CDR3aa: CASSQALAGGRYEQYF
v_gene: TRBV5-1; d_gene: TRBD1; CDR3aa: CASSLAGQGLQNEQFF
v_gene: TRBV5-1; d_gene: TRBD1; CDR3aa: CASSLGGTAYGYTF
v_gene: TRBV7-2; d_gene: TRBD2; CDR3aa: CASSSTSGSTLFF
v_gene: TRBV29-1; d_gene: .; CDR3aa: CSVMSNTIYF
v_gene: TRBV25-1; d_gene: TRBD1; CDR3aa: CASSDRDRGLGDYEQYF
v_gene: TRBV28; d_gene: .; CDR3aa: CASSSRGFGYTF
v_gene: TRBV2; d_gene: .; CDR3aa: CAWGPGGNEKLFF
v_gene: TRBV29-1; d_gene: .; CDR3aa: CSVEAGNTGELFF
v_gene: TRBV28; d_gene: TRBD1; CDR3aa: CASSLPGTGGREPQHF
v_gene: TRBV5-1; d_gene: .; CDR3aa: CASSLTPGFINEQFF
v_gene: TRBV28; d_gene: .; CDR3aa: CASSDYRAAGESNQPQHF
v_gene: TRBV11-3; d_gene: .; CDR3aa: CASSPHSGPGNTIYF
v_gene: TRBV11-2; d_gene: TRBD1; CDR3aa: CASSTQGRDEKLFF
v_gene: TRBV15; d_gene: TRBD2; CDR3aa: CATGGREYVGEQFF
v_gene: TRBV30; d_gene: TRBD2; CDR3aa: CAFPQRGAYEQYF
v_gene: TRBV27; d_gene: TRBD1; CDR3aa: CASSLTKNLTGATGELFF
v_gene: TRBV28; d_gene: .; CDR3aa: CASSWGRKLFF
v_gene: TRBV12-5; d_gene: .; CDR3aa: CASGLVGRVYEGEETQYF
v_gene: TRBV5-6; d_gene: .; CDR3aa: CASSGVRGKYAYEQYF
v_gene: TRBV7-6; d_gene: .; CDR3aa: CASSSFNTEAFF
v_gene: TRBV6-1; d_gene: .; CDR3aa: CASSEWGRGETGELFF
v_gene: TRBV6-6; d_gene: .; CDR3aa: CASLDRAKNIQYF
v_gene: TRBV28; d_gene: TRBD2; CDR3aa: CASSTVPGLLPDTQYF
v_gene: TRBV7-2; d_gene: .; CDR3aa: CASSRTTGRREQFF
v_gene: TRBV30; d_gene: TRBD2; CDR3aa: CAWRTSGRGADTQYF
v_gene: TRBV4-3; d_gene: .; CDR3aa: CASGRRWESGANVLTF
v_gene: TRBV28; d_gene: .; CDR3aa: CASSEPGTYNSPLHF
v_gene: TRBV7-6; d_gene: .; CDR3aa: CASSGGAKNIQYF
v_gene: TRBV5-1; d_gene: TRBD1; CDR3aa: CASSFDRGLDTGELFF
v_gene: TRBV5-1; d_gene: .; CDR3aa: CASSWREPYEQYF
v_gene: TRBV27; d_gene: TRBD2; CDR3aa: CASSLGLATEQYF
v_gene: TRBV6-1; d_gene: .; CDR3aa: CASSERHESYEQYF
v_gene: TRBV4-3; d_gene: .; CDR3aa: CASSQDTGNKNIQYF
v_gene: TRBV6-6; d_gene: TRBD1; CDR3aa: CASSYSGDSSGNTIYF
v_gene: TRBV28; d_gene: .; CDR3aa: CASSLCRLEGQPQHF
v_gene: TRBV4-1; d_gene: .; CDR3aa: CASSQATGRGDSYNSPLHF
v_gene: TRBV5-1; d_gene: .; CDR3aa: CASSFDSPDCLESYEQYF
v_gene: TRBV10-3; d_gene: .; CDR3aa: CAIREAGRGLNTEAFF
v_gene: TRBV6-6; d_gene: TRBD2; CDR3aa: CASRSRRGALDTQYF